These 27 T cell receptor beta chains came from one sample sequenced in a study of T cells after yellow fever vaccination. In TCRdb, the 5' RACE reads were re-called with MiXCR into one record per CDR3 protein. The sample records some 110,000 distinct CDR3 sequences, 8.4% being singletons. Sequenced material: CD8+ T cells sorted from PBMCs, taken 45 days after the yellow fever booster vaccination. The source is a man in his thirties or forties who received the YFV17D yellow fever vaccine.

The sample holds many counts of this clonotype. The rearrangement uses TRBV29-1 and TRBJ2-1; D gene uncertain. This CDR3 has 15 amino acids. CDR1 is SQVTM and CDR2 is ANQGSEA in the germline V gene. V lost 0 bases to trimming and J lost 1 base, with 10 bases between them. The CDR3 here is CSVEDRKLSYNEQFF. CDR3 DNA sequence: TGCAGCGTTGAAGATAGGAAACTATCCTACAATGAGCAGTTCTTC.

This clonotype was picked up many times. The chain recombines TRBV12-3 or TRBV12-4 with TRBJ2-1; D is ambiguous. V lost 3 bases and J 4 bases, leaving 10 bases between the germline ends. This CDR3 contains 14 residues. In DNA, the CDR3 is TGTGCCAGCAGTTTTGAGAGGTTGTACAATGAGCAGTTCTTC. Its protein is CASSFERLYNEQFF.

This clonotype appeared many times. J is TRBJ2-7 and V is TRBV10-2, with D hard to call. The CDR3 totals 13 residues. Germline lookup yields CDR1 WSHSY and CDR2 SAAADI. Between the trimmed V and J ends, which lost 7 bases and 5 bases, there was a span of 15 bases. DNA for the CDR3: TGCGCCAGCACTTCGGAGTCCCCCCACGAGCAGTACTTC. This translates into CASTSESPHEQYF.

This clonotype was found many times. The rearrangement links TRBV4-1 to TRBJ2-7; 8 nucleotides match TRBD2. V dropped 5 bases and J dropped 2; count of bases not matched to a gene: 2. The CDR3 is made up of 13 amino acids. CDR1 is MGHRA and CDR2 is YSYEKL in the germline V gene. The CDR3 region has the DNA TGCGCCAGCAGCACGGGACTAGCCTACGAGCAGTACTTC. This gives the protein CASSTGLAYEQYF.

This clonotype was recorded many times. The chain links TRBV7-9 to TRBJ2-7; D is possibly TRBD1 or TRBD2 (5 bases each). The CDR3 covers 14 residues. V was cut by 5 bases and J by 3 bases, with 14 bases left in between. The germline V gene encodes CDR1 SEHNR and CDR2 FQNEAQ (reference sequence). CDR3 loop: CASSPRGGYYEQYF. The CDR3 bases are TGTGCCAGCAGCCCTCGGGGCGGGTACTACGAGCAGTACTTC.

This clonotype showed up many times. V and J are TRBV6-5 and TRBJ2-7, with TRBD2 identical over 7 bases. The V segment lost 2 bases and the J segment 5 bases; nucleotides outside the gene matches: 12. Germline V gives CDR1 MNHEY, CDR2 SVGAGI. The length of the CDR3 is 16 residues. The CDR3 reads CASSYVAAGAVDEQYF. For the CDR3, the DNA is TGTGCCAGCAGTTACGTGGCGGCGGGAGCGGTCGACGAGCAGTACTTC.

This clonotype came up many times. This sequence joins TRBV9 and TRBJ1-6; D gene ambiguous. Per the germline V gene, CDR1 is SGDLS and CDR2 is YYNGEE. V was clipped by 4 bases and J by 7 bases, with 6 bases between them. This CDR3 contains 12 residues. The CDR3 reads CASSPANSPLHF. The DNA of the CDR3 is TGTGCCAGCAGCCCGGCGAATTCACCCCTCCACTTT. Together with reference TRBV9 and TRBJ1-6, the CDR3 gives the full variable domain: DSGVTQTPKHLITATGQRVTLRCSPRSGDLSVYWYQQSLDQGLQFLIQYYNGEERAKGNILERFSAQQFPDLHSELNLSSLELGDSALYFCASSPANSPLHFGNGTRLTVT.

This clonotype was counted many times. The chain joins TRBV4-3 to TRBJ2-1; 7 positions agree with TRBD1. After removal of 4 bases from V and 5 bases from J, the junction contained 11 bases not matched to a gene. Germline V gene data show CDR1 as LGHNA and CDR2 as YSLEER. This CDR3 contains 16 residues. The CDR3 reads CASSLIEGAMDNEQFF. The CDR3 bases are TGCGCCAGCAGCCTCATAGAGGGGGCGATGGACAATGAGCAGTTCTTC.

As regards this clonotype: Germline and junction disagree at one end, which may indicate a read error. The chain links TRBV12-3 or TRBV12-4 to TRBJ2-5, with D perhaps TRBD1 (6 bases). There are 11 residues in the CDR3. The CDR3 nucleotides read TGTGCCAGCAGGTTAGGGGGGACCCAGTACTTC. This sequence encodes CASRLGGTQYF.

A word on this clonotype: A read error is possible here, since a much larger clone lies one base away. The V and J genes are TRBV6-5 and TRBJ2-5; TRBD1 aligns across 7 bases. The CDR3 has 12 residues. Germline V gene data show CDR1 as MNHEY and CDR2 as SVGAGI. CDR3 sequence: CASGQAQENQYF. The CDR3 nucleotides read TGTGCCAGCGGACAGGCACAAGAGAACCAGTACTTC.

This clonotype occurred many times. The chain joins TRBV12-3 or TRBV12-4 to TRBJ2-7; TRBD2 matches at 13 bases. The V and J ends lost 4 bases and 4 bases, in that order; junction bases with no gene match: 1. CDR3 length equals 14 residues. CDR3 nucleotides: TGTGCCAGCAGTTCGACTAGCGGGAGGTACGAGCAGTACTTC. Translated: CASSSTSGRYEQYF.

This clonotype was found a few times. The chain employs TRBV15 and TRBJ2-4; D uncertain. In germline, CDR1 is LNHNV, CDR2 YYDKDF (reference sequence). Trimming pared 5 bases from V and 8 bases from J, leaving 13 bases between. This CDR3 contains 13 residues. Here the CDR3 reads CATSHESGDIQYF. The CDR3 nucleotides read TGTGCCACCAGCCATGAATCCGGCGACATTCAGTACTTC.

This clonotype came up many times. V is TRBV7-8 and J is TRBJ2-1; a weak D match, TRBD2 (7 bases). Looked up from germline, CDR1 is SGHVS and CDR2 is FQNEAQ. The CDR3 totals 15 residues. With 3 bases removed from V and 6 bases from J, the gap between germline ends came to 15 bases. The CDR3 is CASSLGAGAANEQFF. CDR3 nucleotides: TGTGCCAGCAGCTTGGGGGCGGGAGCAGCCAATGAGCAGTTCTTC.

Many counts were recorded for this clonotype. DNA for the CDR3: TGTGCCAGCAGTTTTATTTGGCGGGAGGATGCCGGGGAGCTGTTTTTT. Amino acids: CASSFIWREDAGELFF. The rearrangement joins TRBV12-3 or TRBV12-4 to TRBJ2-2, with 8 bases lining up with TRBD2. This CDR3 is 16 amino acids long. V lost 3 bases and J lost 6; bases outside the gene matches: 9.

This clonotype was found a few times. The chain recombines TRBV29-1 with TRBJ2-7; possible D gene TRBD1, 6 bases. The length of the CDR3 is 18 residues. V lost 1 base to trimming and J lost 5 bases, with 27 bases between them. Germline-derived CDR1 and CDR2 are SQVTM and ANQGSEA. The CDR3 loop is CSVEGVAGDQPERDEQYF. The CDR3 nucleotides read TGCAGCGTTGAAGGGGTTGCAGGGGACCAGCCCGAGAGAGACGAGCAGTACTTC.

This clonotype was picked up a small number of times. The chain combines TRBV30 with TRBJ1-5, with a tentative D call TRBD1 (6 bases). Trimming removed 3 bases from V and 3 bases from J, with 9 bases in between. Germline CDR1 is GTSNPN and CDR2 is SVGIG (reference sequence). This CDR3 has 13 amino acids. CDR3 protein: CAWRGAANQPQHF. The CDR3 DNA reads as TGTGCCTGGAGGGGGGCCGCCAATCAGCCCCAGCATTTT.

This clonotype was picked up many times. The CDR3 is CSARGSAGTVEQFF. CDR3 nucleotide sequence: TGCAGTGCTAGAGGTTCGGCGGGAACTGTTGAGCAGTTCTTC. V and J are TRBV20-1 and TRBJ2-1, with D maybe TRBD2 (6 bases). V lost 1 base to trimming and J lost 9 bases, with 16 bases between them. Germline CDR1 is DFQATT and CDR2 is SNEGSKA (reference sequence). The CDR3 runs 14 residues.

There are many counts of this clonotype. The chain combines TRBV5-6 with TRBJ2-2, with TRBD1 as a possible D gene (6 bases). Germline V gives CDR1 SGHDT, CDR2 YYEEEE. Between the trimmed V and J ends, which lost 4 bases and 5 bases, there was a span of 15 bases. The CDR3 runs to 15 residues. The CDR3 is CASSRLRTATGELFF. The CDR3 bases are TGTGCCAGCAGCAGACTCCGGACAGCGACCGGGGAGCTGTTTTTT.

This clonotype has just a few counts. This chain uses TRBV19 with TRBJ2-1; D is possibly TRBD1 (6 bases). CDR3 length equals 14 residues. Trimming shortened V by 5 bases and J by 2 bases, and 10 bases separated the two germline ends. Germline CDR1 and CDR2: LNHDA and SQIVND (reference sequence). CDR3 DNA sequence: TGTGCCAGTAGTCCACAGGGTACCTACAATGAGCAGTTCTTC. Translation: CASSPQGTYNEQFF.

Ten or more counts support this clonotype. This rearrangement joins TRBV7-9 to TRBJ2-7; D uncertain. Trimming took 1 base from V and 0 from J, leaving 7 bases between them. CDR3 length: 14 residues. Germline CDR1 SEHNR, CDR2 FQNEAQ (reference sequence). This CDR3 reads CASSLVSSSYEQYF. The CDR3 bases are TGTGCCAGCAGCTTAGTGAGTAGCTCCTACGAGCAGTACTTC.

Here the CDR3 reads CASSGDSAEAFF. In DNA form, the CDR3 reads TGCGCCAGCAGTGGGGACAGCGCTGAAGCTTTCTTT. This chain connects TRBV10-2 to TRBJ1-1; 7 positions agree with TRBD1. With V trimmed by 4 bases and J by 6 bases, 2 bases remained unmatched. Germline V gene lookup returns CDR1 WSHSY and CDR2 SAAADI. The CDR3 is 12 amino acids.

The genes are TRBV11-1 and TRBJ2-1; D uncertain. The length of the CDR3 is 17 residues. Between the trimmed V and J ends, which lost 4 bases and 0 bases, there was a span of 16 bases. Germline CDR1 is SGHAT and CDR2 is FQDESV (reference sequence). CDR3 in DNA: TGTGCCAGCAGCTCCTTCCCCACGGGTAGCTCCTACAATGAGCAGTTCTTC. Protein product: CASSSFPTGSSYNEQFF. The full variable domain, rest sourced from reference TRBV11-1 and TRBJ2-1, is EAEVAQSPRYKITEKSQAVAFWCDPISGHATLYWYRQILGQGPELLVQFQDESVVDDSQLPKDRFSAERLKGVDSTLKIQPAELGDSAMYLCASSSFPTGSSYNEQFFGPGTRLTVL.

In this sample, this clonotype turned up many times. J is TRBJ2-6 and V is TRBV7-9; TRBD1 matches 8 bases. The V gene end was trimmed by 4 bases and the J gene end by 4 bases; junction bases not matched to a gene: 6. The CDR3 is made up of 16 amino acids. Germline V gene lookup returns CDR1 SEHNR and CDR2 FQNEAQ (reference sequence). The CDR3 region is CASSSEQGVGANVLTF. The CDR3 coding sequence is TGTGCCAGCAGCTCTGAACAGGGGGTCGGGGCCAACGTCCTGACTTTC.

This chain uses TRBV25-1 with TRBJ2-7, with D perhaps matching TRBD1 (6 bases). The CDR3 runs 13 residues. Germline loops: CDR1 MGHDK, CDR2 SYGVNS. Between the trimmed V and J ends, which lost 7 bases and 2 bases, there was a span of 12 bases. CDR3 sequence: CASIPPGAYEQYF. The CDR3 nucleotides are TGTGCCAGCATTCCCCCAGGGGCCTACGAGCAGTACTTC.

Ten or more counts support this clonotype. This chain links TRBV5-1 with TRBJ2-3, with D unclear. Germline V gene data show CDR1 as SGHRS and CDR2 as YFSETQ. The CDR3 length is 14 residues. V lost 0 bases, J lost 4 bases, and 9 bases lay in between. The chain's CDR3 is CASSLDPVPDTQYF. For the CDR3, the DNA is TGCGCCAGCAGCTTGGATCCGGTTCCAGATACGCAGTATTTT.

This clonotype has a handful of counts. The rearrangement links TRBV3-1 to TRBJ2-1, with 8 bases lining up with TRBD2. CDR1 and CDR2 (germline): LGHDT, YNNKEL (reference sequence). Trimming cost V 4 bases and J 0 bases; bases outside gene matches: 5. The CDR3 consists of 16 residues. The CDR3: CASSPSGSLSYNEQFF. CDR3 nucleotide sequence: TGTGCCAGCAGCCCGAGCGGGAGTCTCTCCTACAATGAGCAGTTCTTC.

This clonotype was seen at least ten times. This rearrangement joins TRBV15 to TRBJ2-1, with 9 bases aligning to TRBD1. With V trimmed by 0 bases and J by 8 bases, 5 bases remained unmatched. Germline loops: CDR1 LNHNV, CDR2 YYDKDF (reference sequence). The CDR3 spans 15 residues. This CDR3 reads CATSRDRDRVDEQFF. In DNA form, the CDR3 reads TGTGCCACCAGCAGAGACCGGGACAGGGTCGATGAGCAGTTCTTC.